Each of the 19 T cell receptor beta chains below was sequenced from the same sample in a study of blood T cell repertoires in COVID-19. Sequenced by immunoSEQ multiplex PCR; TCRdb stores in-frame clones only, minus some. The sample includes under 200,000 clones, about 85% of them seen just once. The sequencing input was peripheral blood. These TCRs come from a woman over 75 with acute or convalescent COVID-19.

The chain combines TRBV6-2 or TRBV6-3 with TRBJ1-1; D gene unclear. This CDR3 is built from 14 residues. Per the germline V gene, CDR1 is MNHEY and CDR2 is SVGEGT. V lost 2 bases to trimming and J lost 1 base, with 8 bases between them. The CDR3 nucleotides are TGTGCCAGCAGTTACGTCGTAGCGAACACTGAAGCTTTCTTT. This sequence encodes CASSYVVANTEAFF.

The chain has TRBV4-3 and TRBJ1-5, with D maybe TRBD1 (6 bases). CDR1 and CDR2 from the germline V gene are LGHNA and YSLEER. This CDR3 contains 16 residues. V dropped 4 bases and J dropped 0 bases, with 13 bases sitting between them. DNA for the CDR3: TGCGCCAGCAGCCCCGAGACAGGACGTAGCAATCAGCCCCAGCATTTT. Protein sequence: CASSPETGRSNQPQHF.

The V call is TRBV28, the J call TRBJ2-5; 10 nucleotides line up with TRBD2. The CDR3 is 16 amino acids. From germline, CDR1 is MDHEN and CDR2 SYDVKM. The V segment lost 4 bases and the J segment 5 bases; nucleotides outside the gene matches: 10. The CDR3 nucleotides are TGTGCCAGCAGTTCAAGACTAGCGGGTGAGAGGGAGACCCAGTACTTC. Its translation is CASSSRLAGERETQYF.

The genes are TRBV30 and TRBJ1-4; D unclear. Trimming left V 0 bases short and J 8 bases short, with 16 bases between. The CDR3 extends over 15 amino acids. Germline values: CDR1 GTSNPN, CDR2 SVGIG (reference sequence). The CDR3 region is CAWSVREGRGEKLFF. In DNA, the CDR3 is TGTGCCTGGAGTGTACGGGAGGGTCGAGGAGAAAAACTGTTTTTT.

V usage is TRBV24-1 and J usage is TRBJ1-1; maybe TRBD1 (5 bases). The V and J ends lost 1 base and 9 bases respectively, with 8 bases between them. Per germline, CDR1 KGHDR and CDR2 SFDVKD. The CDR3 contains 12 residues. CDR3 in amino acids: CATSDFGGKAFF. The CDR3 DNA is TGTGCCACCAGTGATTTCGGGGGGAAAGCTTTCTTT.

The genes are TRBV28 and TRBJ1-2; 10 bases fit TRBD1. Per the germline V gene, CDR1 is MDHEN and CDR2 is SYDVKM. V shed 6 bases, J shed 4 bases, and the junction held 8 bases outside the gene matches. This CDR3 spans 15 amino acids. This CDR3 reads CASSLGQGLLYGYTF. CDR3 coding DNA: TGTGCCAGCAGCCTGGGACAGGGGCTCCTCTATGGCTACACCTTC.

The chain uses TRBV3-1 (or the pseudogene TRBV3-2) and TRBJ2-7, with 8 bases lining up with TRBD1. The CDR3 has 18 amino acids. Germline CDR1 is LGHDT and CDR2 is YNNKEL (reference sequence). J was trimmed by 0 bases and V by 7 bases; bases with no gene match: 17. CDR3 nucleotide sequence: TGTGCCAGCAAACCACAGCCGTTCCCAGGGGGCAGCTCCTACGAGCAGTACTTC. Its translation is CASKPQPFPGGSSYEQYF.

J is TRBJ1-4 and V is TRBV5-8, with D possibly TRBD1 on 6 matching bases. CDR3 length: 16 amino acids. CDR1 SGHTS and CDR2 YDEGEE come from the germline V gene. Deletions cut 6 bases from V and 0 bases from J, with 15 bases between. The CDR3 loop is CASTQGQIATNEKLFF. In DNA, the CDR3 is TGTGCCAGCACTCAGGGGCAGATAGCAACTAATGAAAAACTGTTTTTT. The whole variable domain, remainder taken from reference TRBV5-8 and TRBJ1-4, is EAGVTQSPTHLIKTRGQQATLRCSPISGHTSVYWYQQALGLGLQFLLWYDEGEERNRGNFPPRFSGRQFPNYSSELNVNALELEDSALYLCASTQGQIATNEKLFFGSGTQLSVL.

This clone showed up just once. The chain joins TRBV6-2 or TRBV6-3 to TRBJ2-7; D is ambiguous. Germline CDR1 reads MNHEY; CDR2 reads SVGEGT. Trimming took 6 bases from V and 6 from J, leaving 9 bases between them. The CDR3 has 11 residues. The CDR3 sequence: CASRYRSEQYF. CDR3 coding DNA: TGTGCCAGCAGGTACCGTTCCGAGCAGTACTTC.

This clone was counted once. The chain combines TRBV20-1 with TRBJ2-4; maybe TRBD2 (5 bases). V dropped 4 bases and J dropped 7 bases, with 5 bases sitting between them. This CDR3 has 10 amino acids. Per germline, CDR1 DFQATT and CDR2 SNEGSKA (reference sequence). The CDR3: CSAIANIQYF. The CDR3 nucleotides read TGCAGTGCTATAGCGAACATTCAGTACTTC.

The chain links TRBV11-1 to TRBJ1-2, with a possible D match to TRBD1 (6 bases). The germline CDR1 and CDR2 sequences are SGHAT and FQDESV (reference sequence). The ends were cut back, 5 bases at V and 4 bases at J, with 17 bases in the middle. The CDR3 contains 15 residues. CDR3 region: CASSLGGPGGYGYTF. The CDR3 coding sequence is TGTGCCAGCAGCCTAGGGGGGCCCGGCGGCTATGGCTACACCTTC. Looking up the rest from reference TRBV11-1 and TRBJ1-2 gives the full variable domain: EAEVAQSPRYKITEKSQAVAFWCDPISGHATLYWYRQILGQGPELLVQFQDESVVDDSQLPKDRFSAERLKGVDSTLKIQPAELGDSAMYLCASSLGGPGGYGYTFGSGTRLTVV.

The chain links TRBV5-1 to TRBJ2-1; tentative D call: TRBD2 (7 bases). This CDR3 region has 15 residues. With 0 bases removed from V and 4 bases from J, the gap between germline ends came to 11 bases. In germline, CDR1 is SGHRS, CDR2 YFSETQ. CDR3 DNA sequence: TGCGCCAGCAGCTTGGGGGGGGGCGCATACAATGAGCAGTTCTTC. Its protein is CASSLGGGAYNEQFF.

The V and J genes are TRBV4-3 and TRBJ2-7; 9 nucleotides agree with TRBD1. This CDR3 region has 17 residues. V trimming: 4 bases; J trimming: 2 bases; junction bases outside the gene matches: 12. Germline values: CDR1 LGHNA, CDR2 YSLEER. The DNA for the CDR3 is TGCGCCAGCAGCCCCCAATCCGGGACAGGGCCCCCCTACGAGCAGTACTTC. Its translation: CASSPQSGTGPPYEQYF.

The CDR3 region has the DNA TGTGCCAGCAGCATATCGACAGGGGGCTATACTGAAGCTTTCTTT. As protein: CASSISTGGYTEAFF. V gene TRBV11-2 combines with J gene TRBJ1-1, with TRBD1 matching over 10 bases. The CDR3 is 15 amino acids. Germline V gene lookup returns CDR1 SGHAT and CDR2 FQNNGV. J gave up 5 bases and V 5 bases, and 8 bases lay outside the gene matches.

The CDR3 loop is CASSAGLAGVPEQFF. In DNA, the CDR3 is TGTGCCAGCAGTGCCGGACTAGCGGGAGTACCTGAGCAGTTCTTC. The chain joins TRBV6-2 or TRBV6-3 to TRBJ2-1; 13 bases are a match to TRBD2. This CDR3 is 15 amino acids long. Germline trimming cut 5 bases from V and 9 bases from J; bases unmatched to any gene: 7. Germline V gives CDR1 MNHEY, CDR2 SVGEGT.

This chain links TRBV18 with TRBJ2-5; tentatively, D is TRBD2 (5 bases). The V end lost 3 bases, the J end lost 1 base, and 6 bases lay between the germline ends. Germline V gene lookup returns CDR1 KGHSH and CDR2 LQKENI. This CDR3 has 13 residues. The CDR3 sequence: CASSPGVQETQYF. CDR3 nucleotide sequence: TGTGCCAGCTCACCCGGGGTCCAAGAGACCCAGTACTTC. Complete variable domain (other parts from reference TRBV18 and TRBJ2-5): NAGVMQNPRHLVRRRGQEARLRCSPMKGHSHVYWYRQLPEEGLKFMVYLQKENIIDESGMPKERFSAEFPKEGPSILRIQQVVRGDSAAYFCASSPGVQETQYFGPGTRLLVL.

This chain links TRBV6-5 with TRBJ2-2; TRBD1 matches 10 bases. V was clipped by 4 bases and J by 3 bases; unmatched bases: 5. This CDR3 spans 16 amino acids. Germline lookup yields CDR1 MNHEY and CDR2 SVGAGI. The CDR3 spells CASSLGTGAYTGELFF. In nucleotides, the CDR3 is TGTGCCAGCAGTTTAGGGACAGGGGCCTACACCGGGGAGCTGTTTTTT.

The chain recombines TRBV27 with TRBJ2-7; 8 bases align to TRBD2. The germline V gene encodes CDR1 MNHEY and CDR2 SMNVEV (reference sequence). This CDR3 has 13 amino acids. Trimming removed 5 bases from V and 0 bases from J; junction bases left unmatched: 0. The CDR3 nucleotides are TGTGCCAGCAGTAGCGGGAGCTCCTACGAGCAGTACTTC. This codes for CASSSGSSYEQYF.

The chain carries TRBV4-3 and TRBJ2-1, with 12 bases matching TRBD2. Unmatched junction bases numbered 12, after V lost 4 bases and J lost 8 bases. Looked up from germline, CDR1 is LGHNA and CDR2 is YSLEER. The CDR3 has 17 amino acids. The CDR3 DNA reads as TGCGCCAGCAGCCGCCGACTAGCGGGAGTAGAGGTCCATGAGCAGTTCTTC. Its protein is CASSRRLAGVEVHEQFF.